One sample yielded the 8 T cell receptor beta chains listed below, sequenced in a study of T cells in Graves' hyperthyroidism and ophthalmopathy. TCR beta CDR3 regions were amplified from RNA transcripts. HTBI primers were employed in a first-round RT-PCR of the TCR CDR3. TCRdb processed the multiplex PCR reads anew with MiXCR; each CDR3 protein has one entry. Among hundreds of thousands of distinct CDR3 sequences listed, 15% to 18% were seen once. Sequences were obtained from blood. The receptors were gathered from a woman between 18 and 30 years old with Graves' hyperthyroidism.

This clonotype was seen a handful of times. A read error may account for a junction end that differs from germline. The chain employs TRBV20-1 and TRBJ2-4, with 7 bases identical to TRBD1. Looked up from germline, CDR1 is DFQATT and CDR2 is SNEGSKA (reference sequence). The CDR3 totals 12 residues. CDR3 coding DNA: TGCAGTGCTTGGACAGGCAAAAACGTTCAGTACTTC. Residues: CSAWTGKNVQYF.

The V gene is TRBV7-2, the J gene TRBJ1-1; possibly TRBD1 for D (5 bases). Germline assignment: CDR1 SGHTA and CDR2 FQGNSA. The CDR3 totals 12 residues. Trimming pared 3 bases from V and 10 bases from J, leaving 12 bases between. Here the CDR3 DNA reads TGTGCCAGCAGCTTTAGACAGCTTGTAGCTTTCTTT. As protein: CASSFRQLVAFF.

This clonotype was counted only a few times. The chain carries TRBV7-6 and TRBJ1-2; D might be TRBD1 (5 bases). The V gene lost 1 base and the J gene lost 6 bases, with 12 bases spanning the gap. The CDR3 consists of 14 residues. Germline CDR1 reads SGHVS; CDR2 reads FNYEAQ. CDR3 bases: TGTGCCAGCAGCTTAGTGGGGGGGATTGATGGCTACACCTTC. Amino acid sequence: CASSLVGGIDGYTF. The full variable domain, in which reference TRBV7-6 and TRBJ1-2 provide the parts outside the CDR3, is GAGVSQSPRYKVTKRGQDVALRCDPISGHVSLYWYRQALGQGPEFLTYFNYEAQQDKSGLPNDRFSAERPEGSISTLTIQRTEQRDSAMYRCASSLVGGIDGYTFGSGTRLTVV.

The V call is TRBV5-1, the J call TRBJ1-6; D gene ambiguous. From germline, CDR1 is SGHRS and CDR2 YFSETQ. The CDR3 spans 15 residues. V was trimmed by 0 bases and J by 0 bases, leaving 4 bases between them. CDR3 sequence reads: CASSLDSSYNSPLHF. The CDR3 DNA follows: TGCGCCAGCAGCTTGGACAGCTCCTATAATTCACCCCTCCACTTT.

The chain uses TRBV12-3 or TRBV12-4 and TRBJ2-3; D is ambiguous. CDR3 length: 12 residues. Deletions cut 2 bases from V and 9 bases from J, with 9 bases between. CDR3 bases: TGTGCCAGCAGTTTATTAGCCCCGACGCAGTATTTT. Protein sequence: CASSLLAPTQYF.

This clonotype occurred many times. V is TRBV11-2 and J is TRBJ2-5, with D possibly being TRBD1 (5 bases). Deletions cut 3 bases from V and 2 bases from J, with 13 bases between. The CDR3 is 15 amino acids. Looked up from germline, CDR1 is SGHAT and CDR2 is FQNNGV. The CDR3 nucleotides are TGTGCCAGCAGCTTCCCTGGGGCCCCGCAAGAGACCCAGTACTTC. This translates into CASSFPGAPQETQYF.

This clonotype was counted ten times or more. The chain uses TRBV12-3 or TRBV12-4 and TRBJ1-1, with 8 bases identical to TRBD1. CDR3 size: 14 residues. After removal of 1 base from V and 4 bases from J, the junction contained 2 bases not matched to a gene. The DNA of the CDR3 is TGTGCCAGCAGTTTAGGGACAGGGACCACTGAAGCTTTCTTT. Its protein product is CASSLGTGTTEAFF.

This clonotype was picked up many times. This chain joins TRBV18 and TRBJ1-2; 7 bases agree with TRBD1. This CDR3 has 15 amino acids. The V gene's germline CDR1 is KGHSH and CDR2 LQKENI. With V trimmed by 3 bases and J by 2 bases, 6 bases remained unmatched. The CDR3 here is CASSPTPGQNYGYTF. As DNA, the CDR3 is TGTGCCAGCTCACCTACACCGGGACAGAACTATGGCTACACCTTC. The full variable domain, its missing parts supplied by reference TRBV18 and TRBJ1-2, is NAGVMQNPRHLVRRRGQEARLRCSPMKGHSHVYWYRQLPEEGLKFMVYLQKENIIDESGMPKERFSAEFPKEGPSILRIQQVVRGDSAAYFCASSPTPGQNYGYTFGSGTRLTVV.